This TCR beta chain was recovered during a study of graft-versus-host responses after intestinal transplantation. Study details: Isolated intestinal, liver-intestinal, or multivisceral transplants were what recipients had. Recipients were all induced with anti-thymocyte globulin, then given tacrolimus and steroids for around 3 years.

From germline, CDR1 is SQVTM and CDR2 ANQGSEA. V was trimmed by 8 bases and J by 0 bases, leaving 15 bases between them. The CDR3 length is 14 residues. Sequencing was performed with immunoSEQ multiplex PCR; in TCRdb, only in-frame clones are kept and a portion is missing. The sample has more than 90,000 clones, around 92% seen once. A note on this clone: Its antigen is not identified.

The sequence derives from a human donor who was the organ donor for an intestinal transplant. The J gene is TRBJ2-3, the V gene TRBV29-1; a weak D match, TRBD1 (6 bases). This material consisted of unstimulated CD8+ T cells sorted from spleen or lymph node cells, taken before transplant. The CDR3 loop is CSSTPQGSTDTQYF. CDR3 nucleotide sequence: TGCAGCTCCACCCCGCAGGGGAGCACAGATACGCAGTATTTT.